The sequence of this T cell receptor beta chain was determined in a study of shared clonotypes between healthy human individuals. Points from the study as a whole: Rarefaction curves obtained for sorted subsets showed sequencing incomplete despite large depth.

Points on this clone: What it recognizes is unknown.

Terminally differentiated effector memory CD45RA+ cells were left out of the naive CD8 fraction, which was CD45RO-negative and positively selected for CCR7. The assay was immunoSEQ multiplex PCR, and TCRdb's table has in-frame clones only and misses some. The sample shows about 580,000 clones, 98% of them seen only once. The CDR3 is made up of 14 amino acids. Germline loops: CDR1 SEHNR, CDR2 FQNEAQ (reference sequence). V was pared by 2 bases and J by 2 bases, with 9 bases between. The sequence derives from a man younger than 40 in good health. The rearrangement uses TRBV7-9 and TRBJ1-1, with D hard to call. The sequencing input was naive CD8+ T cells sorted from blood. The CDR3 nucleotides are TGTGCCAGCAGCTTAAGAGGACTAAACACTGAAGCTTTCTTT. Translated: CASSLRGLNTEAFF. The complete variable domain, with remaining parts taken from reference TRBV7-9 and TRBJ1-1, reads DTGVSQNPRHKITKRGQNVTFRCDPISEHNRLYWYRQTLGQGPEFLTYFQNEAQLEKSRLLSDRFSAERPKGSFSTLEIQRTEQGDSAMYLCASSLRGLNTEAFFGQGTRLTVV.